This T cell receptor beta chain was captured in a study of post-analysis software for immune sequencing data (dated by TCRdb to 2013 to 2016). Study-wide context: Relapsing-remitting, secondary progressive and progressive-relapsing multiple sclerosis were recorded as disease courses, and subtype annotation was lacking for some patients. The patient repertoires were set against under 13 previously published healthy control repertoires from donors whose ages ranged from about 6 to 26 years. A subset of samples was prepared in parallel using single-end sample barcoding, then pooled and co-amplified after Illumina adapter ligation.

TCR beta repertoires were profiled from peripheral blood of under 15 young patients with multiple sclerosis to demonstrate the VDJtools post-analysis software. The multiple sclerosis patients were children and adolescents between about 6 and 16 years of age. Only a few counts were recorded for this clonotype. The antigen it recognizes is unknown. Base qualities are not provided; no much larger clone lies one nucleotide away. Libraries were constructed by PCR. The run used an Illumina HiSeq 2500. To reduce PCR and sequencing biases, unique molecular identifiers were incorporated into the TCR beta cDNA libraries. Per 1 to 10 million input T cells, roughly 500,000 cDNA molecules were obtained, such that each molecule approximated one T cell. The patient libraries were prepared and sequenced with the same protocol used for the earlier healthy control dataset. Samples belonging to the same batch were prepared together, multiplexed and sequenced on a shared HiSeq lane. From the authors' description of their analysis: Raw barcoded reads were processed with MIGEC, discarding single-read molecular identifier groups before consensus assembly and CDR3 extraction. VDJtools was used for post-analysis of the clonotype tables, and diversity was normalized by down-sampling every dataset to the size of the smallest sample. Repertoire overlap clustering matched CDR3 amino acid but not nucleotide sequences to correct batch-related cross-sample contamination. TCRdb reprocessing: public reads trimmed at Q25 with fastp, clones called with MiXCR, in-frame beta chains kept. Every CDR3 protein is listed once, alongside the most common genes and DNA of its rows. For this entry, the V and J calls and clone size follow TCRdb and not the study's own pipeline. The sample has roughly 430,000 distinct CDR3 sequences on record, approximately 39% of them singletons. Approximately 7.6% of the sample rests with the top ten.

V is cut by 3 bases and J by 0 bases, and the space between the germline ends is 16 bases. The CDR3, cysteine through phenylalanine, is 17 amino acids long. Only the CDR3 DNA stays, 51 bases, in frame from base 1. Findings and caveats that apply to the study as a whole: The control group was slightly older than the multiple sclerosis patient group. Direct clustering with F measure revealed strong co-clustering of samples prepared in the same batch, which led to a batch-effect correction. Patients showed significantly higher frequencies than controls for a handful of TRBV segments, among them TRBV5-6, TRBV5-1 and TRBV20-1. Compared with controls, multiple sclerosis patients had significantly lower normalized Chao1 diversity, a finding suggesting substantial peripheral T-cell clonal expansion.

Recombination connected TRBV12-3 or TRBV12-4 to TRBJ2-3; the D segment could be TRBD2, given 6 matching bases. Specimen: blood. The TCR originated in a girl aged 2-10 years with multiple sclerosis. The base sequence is TGTGCCAGCAGTTTCGTTTTAGGCGGGGATAGCACAGATACGCAGTATTTT. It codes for CASSFVLGGDSTDTQYF.